This T cell receptor beta chain emerged from a study of identifying expanded T cells in peripheral blood. Germline V gene data show CDR1 as MNHEY and CDR2 as SMNVEV (reference sequence). CDR3 length equals 14 residues. V shed 5 bases and J 9 bases; nucleotides not matched to a gene: 7. General study points: Over around two and four weeks, about 15 and 19 clones changed, versus 1.2 between replicates. Clone count variance between approximately two-week samples rose with total template count.

Healthy donors had no documented immune events, such as infections, while sampled. As concerns this clone: Antigen: not known.

Method: immunoSEQ multiplex PCR; TCRdb's copy keeps in-frame clones and lacks some. The data show more than 85,000 clones, 88% seen once. The rearrangement uses TRBV27 and TRBJ2-1, with TRBD1 matching 10 bases. Source material: blood. The TCR originated in a person aged 18 to 75 in good health. CDR3 amino acids: CASSPRQGAREQFF. DNA for the CDR3: TGTGCCAGCAGTCCGCGACAGGGGGCGCGTGAGCAGTTCTTC.